Below, one T cell receptor (beta chain) is given with its context. This entry is derived from a study of T cells after posttransplantation cyclophosphamide. Methotrexate plus calcineurin inhibitor accompanied controls' myeloablative marrow transplants; sampling was 1 year later. V was clipped by 3 bases and J by 5 bases, with 15 bases between them. From germline, CDR1 is MDHEN and CDR2 SYDVKM. This CDR3 is 15 amino acids long. Assay: immunoSEQ multiplex PCR; the TCRdb copy retains only in-frame clones and omits some. This table holds around 17,000 clones, 65% to 85% found once. The receptor comes from a male patient between 25 and 39 years old who received an allogeneic stem cell transplant from an unrelated donor, was CMV-positive, and had acute and chronic GVHD. A subset of T cells may come from the graft donor. V usage is TRBV28 and J usage is TRBJ2-3, with a tentative D call TRBD1 (6 bases). Specimen: PBMCs, collected around 410 days after allogeneic stem cell transplant with calcineurin inhibitor and methotrexate. The chain's CDR3 is CASSLARQGQDTQYF. The CDR3, as DNA: TGTGCCAGCAGTTTGGCCCGCCAGGGGCAAGATACGCAGTATTTT.